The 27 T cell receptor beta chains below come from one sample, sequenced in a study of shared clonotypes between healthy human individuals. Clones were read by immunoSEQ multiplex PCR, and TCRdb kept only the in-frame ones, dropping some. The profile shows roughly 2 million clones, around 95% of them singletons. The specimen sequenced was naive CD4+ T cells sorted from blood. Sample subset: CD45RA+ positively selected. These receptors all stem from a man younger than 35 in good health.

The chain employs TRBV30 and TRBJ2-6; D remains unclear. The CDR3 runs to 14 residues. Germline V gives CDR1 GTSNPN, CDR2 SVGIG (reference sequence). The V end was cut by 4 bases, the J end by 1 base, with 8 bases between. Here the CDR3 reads CAWKIGSGANVLTF. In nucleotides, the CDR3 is TGTGCCTGGAAGATCGGATCTGGGGCCAACGTCCTGACTTTC.

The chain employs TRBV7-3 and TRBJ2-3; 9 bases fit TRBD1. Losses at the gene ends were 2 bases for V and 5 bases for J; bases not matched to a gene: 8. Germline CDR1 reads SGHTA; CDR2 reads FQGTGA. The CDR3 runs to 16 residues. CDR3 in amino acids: CASSLHRTGAGDTQYF. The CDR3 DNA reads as TGTGCCAGCAGCTTACATAGGACAGGGGCTGGAGATACGCAGTATTTT.

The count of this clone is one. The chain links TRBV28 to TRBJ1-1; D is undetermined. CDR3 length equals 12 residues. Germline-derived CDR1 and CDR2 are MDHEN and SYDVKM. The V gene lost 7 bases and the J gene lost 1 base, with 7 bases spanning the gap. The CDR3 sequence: CASKFWNTEAFF. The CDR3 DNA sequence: TGTGCCAGCAAATTCTGGAACACTGAAGCTTTCTTT.

DNA of the CDR3: TGTGCCACCGGGCCCCTAGAGAACATTCAGTACTTC. Encoded protein: CATGPLENIQYF. The chain couples TRBV10-3 to TRBJ2-4; D remains ambiguous. CDR1 is ENHRY and CDR2 is SYGVKD in the germline V gene. Trimming left V 10 bases short and J 7 bases short, with 14 bases between. There are 12 residues in the CDR3.

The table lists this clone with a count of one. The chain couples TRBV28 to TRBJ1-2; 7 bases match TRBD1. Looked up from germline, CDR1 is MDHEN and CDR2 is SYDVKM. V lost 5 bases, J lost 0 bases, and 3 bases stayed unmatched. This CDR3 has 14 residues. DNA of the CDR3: TGTGCCAGCAGTCCGACAGGGACTAACTATGGCTACACCTTC. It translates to CASSPTGTNYGYTF.

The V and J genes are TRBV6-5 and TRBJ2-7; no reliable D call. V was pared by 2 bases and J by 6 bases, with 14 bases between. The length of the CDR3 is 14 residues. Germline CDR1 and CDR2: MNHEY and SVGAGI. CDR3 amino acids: CASSYVVRMGEQYF. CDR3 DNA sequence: TGTGCCAGCAGTTACGTTGTTAGGATGGGCGAGCAGTACTTC.

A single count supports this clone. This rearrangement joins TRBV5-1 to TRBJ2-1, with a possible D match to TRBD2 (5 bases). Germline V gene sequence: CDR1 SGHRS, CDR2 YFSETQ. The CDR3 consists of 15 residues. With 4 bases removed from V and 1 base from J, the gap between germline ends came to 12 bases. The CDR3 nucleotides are TGCGCCAGCAGCCCGTTGAGGGAGTCCTACAATGAGCAGTTCTTC. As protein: CASSPLRESYNEQFF.

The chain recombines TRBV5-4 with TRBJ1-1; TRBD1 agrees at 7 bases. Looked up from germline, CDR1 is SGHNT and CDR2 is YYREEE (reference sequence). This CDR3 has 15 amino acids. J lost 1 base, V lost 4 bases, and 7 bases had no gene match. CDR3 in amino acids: CASSPGQLRNTEAFF. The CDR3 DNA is TGTGCCAGCAGCCCGGGACAGCTTCGGAACACTGAAGCTTTCTTT.

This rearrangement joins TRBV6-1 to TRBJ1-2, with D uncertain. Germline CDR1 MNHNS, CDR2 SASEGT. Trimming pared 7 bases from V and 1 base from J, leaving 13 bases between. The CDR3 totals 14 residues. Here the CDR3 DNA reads TGTGCCAGCAAAGGTGTCAGCTTTAACTATGGCTACACCTTC. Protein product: CASKGVSFNYGYTF.

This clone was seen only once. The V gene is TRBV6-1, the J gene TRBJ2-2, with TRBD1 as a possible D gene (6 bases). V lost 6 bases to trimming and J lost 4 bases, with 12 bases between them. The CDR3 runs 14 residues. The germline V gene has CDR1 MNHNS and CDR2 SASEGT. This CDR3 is CASRDRPPTGELFF. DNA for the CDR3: TGTGCCAGCAGGGACAGACCACCCACCGGGGAGCTGTTTTTT.

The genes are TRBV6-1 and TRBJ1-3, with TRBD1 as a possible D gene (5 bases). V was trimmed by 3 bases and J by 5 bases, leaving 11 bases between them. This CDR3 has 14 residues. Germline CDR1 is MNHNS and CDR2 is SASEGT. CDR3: CASSDGASRNTIYF. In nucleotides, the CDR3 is TGTGCCAGCAGTGATGGGGCTTCCCGAAACACCATATATTTT.

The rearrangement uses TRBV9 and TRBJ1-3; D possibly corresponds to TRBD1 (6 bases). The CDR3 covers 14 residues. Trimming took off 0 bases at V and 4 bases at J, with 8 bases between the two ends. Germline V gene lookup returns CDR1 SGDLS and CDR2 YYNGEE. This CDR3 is CASSVVGQGNTIYF. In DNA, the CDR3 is TGTGCCAGCAGCGTAGTAGGACAGGGAAACACCATATATTTT.

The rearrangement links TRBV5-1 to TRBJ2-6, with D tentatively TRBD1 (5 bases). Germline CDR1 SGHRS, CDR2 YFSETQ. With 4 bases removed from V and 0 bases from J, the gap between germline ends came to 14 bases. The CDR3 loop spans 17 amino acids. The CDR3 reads CASSLRVVSSGANVLTF. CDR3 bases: TGCGCCAGCAGCCTCAGGGTAGTCAGCTCTGGGGCCAACGTCCTGACTTTC.

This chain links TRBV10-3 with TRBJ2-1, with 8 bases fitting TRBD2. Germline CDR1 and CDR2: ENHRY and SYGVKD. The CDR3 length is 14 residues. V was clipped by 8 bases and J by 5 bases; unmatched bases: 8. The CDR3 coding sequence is TGTGCCATCGGACGTAGCGGGGACCACAATGAGCAGTTCTTC. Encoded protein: CAIGRSGDHNEQFF.

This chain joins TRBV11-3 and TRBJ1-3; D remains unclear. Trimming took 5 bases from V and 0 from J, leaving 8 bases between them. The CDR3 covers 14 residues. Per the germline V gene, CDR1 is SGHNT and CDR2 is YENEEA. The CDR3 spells CASSGGVSGNTIYF. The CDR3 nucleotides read TGTGCCAGCAGCGGTGGGGTCTCTGGAAACACCATATATTTT.

The CDR3 nucleotides are TGTGCCATCAGTGACGGGCGGGATCTCTCAGATACGCAGTATTTT. This sequence encodes CAISDGRDLSDTQYF. J is TRBJ2-3 and V is TRBV10-3; TRBD2 might be the D (6 bases). V was shortened by 3 bases and J by 4 bases, with 14 bases between the two germline ends. There are 15 residues in the CDR3. CDR1 is ENHRY, CDR2 SYGVKD, per germline.

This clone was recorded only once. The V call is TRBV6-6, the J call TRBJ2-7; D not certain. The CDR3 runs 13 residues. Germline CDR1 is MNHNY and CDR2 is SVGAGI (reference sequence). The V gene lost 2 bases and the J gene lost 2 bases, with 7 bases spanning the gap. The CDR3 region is CASSYGVPYEQYF. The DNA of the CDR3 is TGTGCCAGCAGTTACGGGGTCCCCTACGAGCAGTACTTC.

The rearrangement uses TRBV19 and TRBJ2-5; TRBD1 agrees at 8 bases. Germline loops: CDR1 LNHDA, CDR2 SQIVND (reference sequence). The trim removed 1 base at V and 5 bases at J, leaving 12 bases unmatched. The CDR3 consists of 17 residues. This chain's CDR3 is CASSIARRTGPGETQYF. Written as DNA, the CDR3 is TGTGCCAGTAGTATAGCCCGCCGGACAGGGCCGGGCGAGACCCAGTACTTC.

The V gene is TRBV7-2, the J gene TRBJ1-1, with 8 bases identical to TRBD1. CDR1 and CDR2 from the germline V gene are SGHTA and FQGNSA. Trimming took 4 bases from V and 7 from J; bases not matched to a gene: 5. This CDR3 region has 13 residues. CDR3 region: CASSSPRGHEAFF. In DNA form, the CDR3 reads TGTGCCAGCAGCTCACCCAGGGGGCATGAAGCTTTCTTT.

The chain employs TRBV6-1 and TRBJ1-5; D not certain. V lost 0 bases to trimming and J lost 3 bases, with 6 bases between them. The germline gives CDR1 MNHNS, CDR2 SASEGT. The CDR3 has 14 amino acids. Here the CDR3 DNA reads TGTGCCAGCAGTGAAGCGCATCACAATCAGCCCCAGCATTTT. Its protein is CASSEAHHNQPQHF.

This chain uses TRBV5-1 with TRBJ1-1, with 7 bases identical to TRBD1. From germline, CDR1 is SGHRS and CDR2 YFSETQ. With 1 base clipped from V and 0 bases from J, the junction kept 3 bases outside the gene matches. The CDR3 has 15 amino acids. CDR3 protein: CASSLKGQLNTEAFF. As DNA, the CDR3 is TGCGCCAGCAGCTTGAAGGGACAGTTGAACACTGAAGCTTTCTTT.

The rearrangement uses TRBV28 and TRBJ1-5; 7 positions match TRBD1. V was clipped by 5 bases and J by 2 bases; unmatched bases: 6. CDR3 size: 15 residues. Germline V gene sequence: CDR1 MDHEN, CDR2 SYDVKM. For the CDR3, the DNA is TGTGCCAGCAGTGACACAGGGGAGGGCAATCAGCCCCAGCATTTT. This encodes CASSDTGEGNQPQHF.

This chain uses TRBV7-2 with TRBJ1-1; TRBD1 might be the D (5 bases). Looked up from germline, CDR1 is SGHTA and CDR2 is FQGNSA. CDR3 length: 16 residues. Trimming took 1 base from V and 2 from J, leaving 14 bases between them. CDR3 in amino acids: CASSLGPGRLNTEAFF. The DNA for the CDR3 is TGTGCCAGCAGCTTAGGACCGGGACGGCTAAACACTGAAGCTTTCTTT. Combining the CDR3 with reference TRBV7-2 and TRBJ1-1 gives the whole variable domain GAGVSQSPSNKVTEKGKDVELRCDPISGHTALYWYRQSLGQGLEFLIYFQGNSAPDKSGLPSDRFSAERTGGSVSTLTIQRTQQEDSAVYLCASSLGPGRLNTEAFFGQGTRLTVV.

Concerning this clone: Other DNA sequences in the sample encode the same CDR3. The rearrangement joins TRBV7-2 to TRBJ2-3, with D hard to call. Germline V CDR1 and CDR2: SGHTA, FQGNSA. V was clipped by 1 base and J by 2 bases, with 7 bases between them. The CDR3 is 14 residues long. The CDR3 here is CASSLGQFTDTQYF. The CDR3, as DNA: TGTGCCAGCAGCTTAGGCCAGTTCACAGATACGCAGTATTTT.

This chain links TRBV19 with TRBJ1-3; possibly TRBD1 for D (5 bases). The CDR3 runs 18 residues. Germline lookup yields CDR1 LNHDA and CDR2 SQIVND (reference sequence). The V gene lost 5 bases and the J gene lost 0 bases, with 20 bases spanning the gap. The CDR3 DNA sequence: TGTGCCAGTAGTCGACTACCGGGACGCAAGAGCTCTGGAAACACCATATATTTT. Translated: CASSRLPGRKSSGNTIYF.

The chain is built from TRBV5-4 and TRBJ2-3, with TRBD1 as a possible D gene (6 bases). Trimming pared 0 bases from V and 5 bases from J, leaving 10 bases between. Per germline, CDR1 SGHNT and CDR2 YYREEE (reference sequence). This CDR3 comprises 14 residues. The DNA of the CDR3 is TGTGCCAGCAGCTTGGGGGGGCTGGTAGATACGCAGTATTTT. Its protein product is CASSLGGLVDTQYF.

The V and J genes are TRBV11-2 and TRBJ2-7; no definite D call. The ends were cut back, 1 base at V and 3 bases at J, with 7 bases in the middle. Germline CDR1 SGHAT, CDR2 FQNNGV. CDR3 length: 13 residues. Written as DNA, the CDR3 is TGTGCCAGCAGCTTAGCTGAAGGCTACGAGCAGTACTTC. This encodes CASSLAEGYEQYF.